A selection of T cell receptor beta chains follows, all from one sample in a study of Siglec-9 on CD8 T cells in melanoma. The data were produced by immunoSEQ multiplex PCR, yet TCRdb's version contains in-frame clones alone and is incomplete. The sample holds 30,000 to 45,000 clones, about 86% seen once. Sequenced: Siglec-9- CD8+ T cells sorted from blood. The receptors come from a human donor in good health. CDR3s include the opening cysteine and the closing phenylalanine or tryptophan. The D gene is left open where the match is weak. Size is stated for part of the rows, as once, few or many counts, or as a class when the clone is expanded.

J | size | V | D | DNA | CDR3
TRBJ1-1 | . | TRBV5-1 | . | TGCGCCAGCAGCTTGGAGGGCACTGAAGCTTTCTTT | CASSLEGTEAFF
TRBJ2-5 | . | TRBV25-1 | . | TGTGCCAGCACCCGGGGGGAGACCCAGTACTTC | CASTRGETQYF
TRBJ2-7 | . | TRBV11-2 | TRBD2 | TGTGCCAGCAGCCAAACGGGGGGTAGCTCCTACGAGCAGTACTTC | CASSQTGGSSYEQYF
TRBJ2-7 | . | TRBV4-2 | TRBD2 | TGTGCCAGCTCCTCGGGAGGGGGAGCCTACGAGCAGTACTTC | CASSSGGGAYEQYF
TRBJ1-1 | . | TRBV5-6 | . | TGTGCCAGCAACTTTGGGGCTACCGGGACGGCAACTAACACTGAAGCTTTCTTT | CASNFGATGTATNTEAFF
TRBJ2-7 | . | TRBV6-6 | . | TGTGCCAGCAGTTACTCGGACATCTCCTACGAGCAGTACTTC | CASSYSDISYEQYF
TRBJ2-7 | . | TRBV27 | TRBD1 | TGTGCCAGCAGTTTTTTGGGGACAGGGTCCGACGAGCAGTACTTC | CASSFLGTGSDEQYF
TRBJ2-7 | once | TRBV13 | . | TGTGCCAGCAGCTGGGCGGACAACGAGCAGTACTTC | CASSWADNEQYF
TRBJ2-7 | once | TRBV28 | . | TGTGCCAGCAGTTTAGCGGCAGACCCCTACGAGCAGTACTTC | CASSLAADPYEQYF
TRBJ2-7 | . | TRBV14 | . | TGTGCCAGCAGGCGGCAGGGTGAATACGAGCAGTACTTC | CASRRQGEYEQYF
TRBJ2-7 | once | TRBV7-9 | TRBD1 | TGTGCCAGCAGCCTCCGGGACAGTAACTACGAGCAGTACTTC | CASSLRDSNYEQYF
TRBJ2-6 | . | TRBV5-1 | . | TGCGCCAGCAGCTTGGGAGTAGCGTCCGGGGCCAACGTCCTGACTTTC | CASSLGVASGANVLTF
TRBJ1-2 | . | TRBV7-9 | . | TGTGCCAGCAGCTTAATCCCACCGGGAATTACCTTC | CASSLIPPGITF
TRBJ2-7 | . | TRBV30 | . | TGTGCCTGGATGCAGGACTACGAGCAGTACTTC | CAWMQDYEQYF
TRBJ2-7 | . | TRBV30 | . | TGTGCCTGGAGTGCCTCGAGTGAGCAGTACTTC | CAWSASSEQYF
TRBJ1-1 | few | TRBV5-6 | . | TGTGCCAGCAGTCTAAACACTGAAGCTTTCTTT | CASSLNTEAFF
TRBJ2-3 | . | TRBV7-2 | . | TGTGCCAGCAGCCCAATGGTCGGACTGGAGGCAGATACGCAGTATTTT | CASSPMVGLEADTQYF